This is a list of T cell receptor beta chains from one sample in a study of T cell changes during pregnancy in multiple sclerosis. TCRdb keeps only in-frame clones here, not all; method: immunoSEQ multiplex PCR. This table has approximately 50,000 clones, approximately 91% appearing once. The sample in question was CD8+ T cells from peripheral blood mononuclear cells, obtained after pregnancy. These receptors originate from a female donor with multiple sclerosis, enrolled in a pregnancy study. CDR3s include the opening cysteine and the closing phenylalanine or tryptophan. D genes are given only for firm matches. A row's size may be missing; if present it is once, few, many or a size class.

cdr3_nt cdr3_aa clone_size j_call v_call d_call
TGTGCCAGCAGCTTGGTGGGGGACAGGGTCGTCAACTTC CASSLVGDRVVNF - TRBJ2-7 TRBV5-4 TRBD1
TGTGCCAGCAGCTTGGGGGTGGGCCTACACAATGAGCAGTTCTTC CASSLGVGLHNEQFF - TRBJ2-1 TRBV5-4 -
TGTGCCAGCAGCCAAAATGAGCAGTTCTTC CASSQNEQFF - TRBJ2-1 TRBV7-9 -
TGTGCCAGCAGCCAAAGATACCCTAGCGACGCCTACAATGAGCAGTTCTTC CASSQRYPSDAYNEQFF - TRBJ2-1 TRBV4-2 -
TGCAGCGCCCAAGGGGGGACCAGGGGGCCCACTGAAGCTTTCTTT CSAQGGTRGPTEAFF - TRBJ1-1 TRBV29-1 TRBD1
TGTGCCAGCAGCGTCCTAGGCACAGATACGCAGTATTTT CASSVLGTDTQYF - TRBJ2-3 TRBV13 -
TGTGCCAGCAGTGACCGGGACAACAATGAGCAGTTCTTC CASSDRDNNEQFF - TRBJ2-1 TRBV6-1 -
TGTGCCAGCAGCGTAGCTGACGACAGGGCCTACGAGCAGTACTTC CASSVADDRAYEQYF - TRBJ2-7 TRBV9 TRBD1
TGTGCCAGCAGCGTATGGGACAGGGTATCCTACGAGCAGTACTTC CASSVWDRVSYEQYF - TRBJ2-7 TRBV9 TRBD1
TGTGCCACTGGGGAGGGTCGCTACGAGCAGTACTTC CATGEGRYEQYF - TRBJ2-7 TRBV10-3 TRBD2
TGTGCCAGCAGCTTAAGAGAGGCAGGGCGCTATAATTCACCCCTCCACTTT CASSLREAGRYNSPLHF - TRBJ1-6 TRBV7-3 -
TGTGCCAGTAGAGAGTTTAACTATGGCTACACCTTC CASREFNYGYTF - TRBJ1-2 TRBV2 -
TGTGCCAGCAGTTGGGCCCCCGTCGACCGGGGGGCCCAGTACTTC CASSWAPVDRGAQYF - TRBJ2-5 TRBV6-6 TRBD2
TGTGCCAGCAGCGGGGGACAACCGAACACTGAAGCTTTCTTT CASSGGQPNTEAFF - TRBJ1-1 TRBV9 -
TGTGCCAGCAGTTTAAGGACATCTTACAATGAGCAGTTCTTC CASSLRTSYNEQFF - TRBJ2-1 TRBV27 -
TGTGCCAGCAGTACCCCGGGCGGGAATTCACCCCTCCACTTT CASSTPGGNSPLHF - TRBJ1-6 TRBV6-6 -
TGCGCCAGCAGCTTAGGACAGGGTTTCACTGAAGCTTTCTTT CASSLGQGFTEAFF - TRBJ1-1 TRBV5-1 TRBD1
TGTGCCAGCAGCGAAAATCAGGGGGCCTATGGCTACACCTTC CASSENQGAYGYTF - TRBJ1-2 TRBV7-8 TRBD1
TGTGCCAGCAGCCAAGAGGGGAGCACTGAAGCTTCCTTT CASSQEGSTEASF - TRBJ1-1 TRBV14 -
TGTGCCAGCAGCGATGGGGCCGAAACGTGGGGCTACACCTTC CASSDGAETWGYTF - TRBJ1-2 TRBV9 -
TGTGCCAGCAGCCAACGAGGGTTAGTTGAAAAACTGTTTTTT CASSQRGLVEKLFF - TRBJ1-4 TRBV4-2 -
TGTGCCAGCTCCTGGGGGGGGGTAAATGAGCAGTTCTTC CASSWGGVNEQFF - TRBJ2-1 TRBV25-1 TRBD2
TGCGCCAGCAGCCAGCGGGGGAGCACAGATACGCAGTATTTT CASSQRGSTDTQYF - TRBJ2-3 TRBV10-1 TRBD2
TGTGCCAGCAGCCAAGTTGGAGGGCTGGGCTATGGCTACACCTTC CASSQVGGLGYGYTF - TRBJ1-2 TRBV14 -
TGTGCCAGCAGTGAATTCGACCGGCGGGAGGGCCAAGAGACCCAGTACTTC CASSEFDRREGQETQYF - TRBJ2-5 TRBV25-1 TRBD2
TGTGCTAGCAGCACGGCAGATACGCAGTATTTT CASSTADTQYF - TRBJ2-3 TRBV7-7 -
TGCGCCAGCAGCTTGGGAGGGGACAGGGTAACAGATACGCAGTATTTT CASSLGGDRVTDTQYF - TRBJ2-3 TRBV5-1 TRBD1
TGTGCCATCAGTGAGTCCCAGGGAAGGATTCAGCCCCAGCATTTT CAISESQGRIQPQHF - TRBJ1-5 TRBV10-3 -
TGTGCCAGCAGCCCGGGCGGGGGAAAGCAGCACGAGCAGTACTTC CASSPGGGKQHEQYF - TRBJ2-7 TRBV7-6 TRBD2
TGCGCCAGCAGCCCGACAGGGGCCTACGAGCAGTACTTC CASSPTGAYEQYF - TRBJ2-7 TRBV5-1 TRBD1
TGTGCCAGCAGCGTCGGGGGGGATCCCGGGGAGCTGTTTTTT CASSVGGDPGELFF - TRBJ2-2 TRBV9 TRBD2
TGTGCCAGCAGCCCTCCGGACAGGGGCCCTGAAGCTTTCTTT CASSPPDRGPEAFF - TRBJ1-1 TRBV7-9 TRBD1
TGTGCCAGCAGCACACCTCAGGGGCAGGCGCATCTCTTTCACTATGGCTACACCTTC CASSTPQGQAHLFHYGYTF - TRBJ1-2 TRBV7-9 -
TGTGCCAGCAGCCAAGGAGACAGGGGGCTGGGTGGCTACACCTTC CASSQGDRGLGGYTF once TRBJ1-2 TRBV14 TRBD1
TGTGCCAGCAGCTTAGGCCGGGCTAGCGGGCCTAGTTTT CASSLGRASGPSF - TRBJ2-3 TRBV13 TRBD2
TGTGCCAGCAGCTTAGGTCAGGGTGAGCAGTTCTTC CASSLGQGEQFF - TRBJ2-1 TRBV13 -
TGTGCCAGCAGTTTGGGTGGGGCAGCCTACGAGCAGTACTTC CASSLGGAAYEQYF - TRBJ2-7 TRBV27 -
TGTGCCAGCAGCTTCGGGACAGGGGCAGGCTACGAGCAGTACTTC CASSFGTGAGYEQYF - TRBJ2-7 TRBV5-5 TRBD1
TGTGCCAGCAGCCAGACAGGGGGCGGGGGTCAGCCCCAGCATTTT CASSQTGGGGQPQHF - TRBJ1-5 TRBV9 TRBD1
TGTGCCAGCAGCTTTATCGAAGAGACCCAGTACTTC CASSFIEETQYF - TRBJ2-5 TRBV11-2 -
TGTGCTAGTGGGGGGACTGAGGGTGGCTACACCTTC CASGGTEGGYTF few TRBJ1-2 TRBV12-5 -
TGTGCCAGTAGTCCTCCCACAGGGAACCAAGAGACCCAGTACTTC CASSPPTGNQETQYF - TRBJ2-5 TRBV19 -
TGTGCCAGCAGCGCATCTCGGGGACTAGCGGTTCTGGGGCAGTACTTC CASSASRGLAVLGQYF - TRBJ2-7 TRBV7-9 TRBD2
TGTGCCAGCAGTTACTTTCGGGGAGAGGGCTACACCTTC CASSYFRGEGYTF once TRBJ1-2 TRBV6-5 -
TGTGCCAGCAGTTTATTGGGCAGGGATGAAAAACTGTTTTTT CASSLLGRDEKLFF - TRBJ1-4 TRBV27 -
TGTGCCAGCAGCGGCTACACAGGGGGTGGCACCGGGGAGCTGTTTTTT CASSGYTGGGTGELFF - TRBJ2-2 TRBV9 TRBD1
TGTGCCAGCAGTTTAACGGGACTTGGTAATTCACCCCTCCACTTT CASSLTGLGNSPLHF - TRBJ1-6 TRBV27 -
TGTGCCAGCACCGGGACATCGAACACTGAAGCTTTCTTT CASTGTSNTEAFF once TRBJ1-1 TRBV11-1 -
TGTGCCAGCAGCTTAGGTGAGAGCTCCTACGAGCAGTACTTC CASSLGESSYEQYF - TRBJ2-7 TRBV7-9 -
TGCGCCAGTAGAGACGGGGGGTCCTACGAGCAGTACTTC CASRDGGSYEQYF - TRBJ2-7 TRBV10-2 TRBD2
TGTGCCAGCGGCAGACAGGGCTACGAGCAGTACTTC CASGRQGYEQYF - TRBJ2-7 TRBV6-1 TRBD1
TGCGCCAGCGATTCGGGGGAGACCCAGTACTTC CASDSGETQYF - TRBJ2-5 TRBV5-1 -